The 26 T cell receptor beta chains reported below all come from one sample, sequenced in a study of blood T cell repertoires in COVID-19. Measured with immunoSEQ multiplex PCR; TCRdb has only the in-frame clones, and not every one. The table lists approximately 110,000 clones, approximately 85% of them singletons. The sample was peripheral blood. The origin of the receptors is a woman aged 60 to 75 with COVID-19, enrolled during active disease.

V is TRBV7-2 and J is TRBJ1-4; 7 bases are shared with TRBD1. Germline V gene data show CDR1 as SGHTA and CDR2 as FQGNSA. This CDR3 spans 15 amino acids. V lost 5 bases to trimming and J lost 10 bases; unmatched junction nucleotides: 13. CDR3 in amino acids: CASSDRQGGITKLFF. CDR3 bases: TGTGCCAGCAGCGACAGACAGGGAGGTATTACAAAACTGTTTTTT.

The CDR3 coding sequence is TGTGCCAGCAGCTTTGCTAGGGGTTCAGGCGAAGCTTTCTTT. Amino acid sequence: CASSFARGSGEAFF. The V and J genes are TRBV5-6 and TRBJ1-1; D perhaps matches TRBD1 (5 bases). V lost 2 bases and J 8 bases, leaving 16 bases between the germline ends. The CDR3 is 14 residues long. The germline V gene encodes CDR1 SGHDT and CDR2 YYEEEE.

The chain has TRBV7-9 and TRBJ1-3; 10 bases map to TRBD1. CDR1 SEHNR and CDR2 FQNEAQ come from the germline V gene (reference sequence). The CDR3 runs to 17 residues. Trimming removed 2 bases from V and 2 bases from J; junction bases left unmatched: 6. CDR3 nucleotide sequence: TGTGCCAGCAGCTTACGGGACAGGGGTATCGCTGGAAACACCATATATTTT. Translating it yields CASSLRDRGIAGNTIYF.

The chain links TRBV5-1 to TRBJ1-1; D remains unclear. The CDR3 runs to 13 residues. V was pared by 1 base and J by 1 base, with 5 bases between. From germline, CDR1 is SGHRS and CDR2 YFSETQ. The CDR3 nucleotides are TGCGCCAGCAGCTTGCCAGAGAACACTGAAGCTTTCTTT. Amino acid sequence: CASSLPENTEAFF.

V gene TRBV27 combines with J gene TRBJ1-4; TRBD1 might be the D (6 bases). Per the germline V gene, CDR1 is MNHEY and CDR2 is SMNVEV (reference sequence). Between the trimmed V and J ends, which lost 9 bases and 0 bases, there was a span of 14 bases. The CDR3 length is 15 residues. This CDR3 is CASKTSGATNEKLFF. Here the CDR3 DNA reads TGTGCCAGTAAAACCTCAGGGGCAACTAATGAAAAACTGTTTTTT.

V and J are TRBV11-2 and TRBJ1-2; 7 nucleotides agree with TRBD1. This CDR3 has 14 amino acids. With V trimmed by 7 bases and J by 2 bases, 7 bases remained unmatched. The germline CDR1 and CDR2 sequences are SGHAT and FQNNGV. The DNA of the CDR3 is TGTGCCAGCAAAACGACAGGGAACAACTATGGCTACACCTTC. It yields the protein CASKTTGNNYGYTF.

The rearrangement joins TRBV29-1 to TRBJ2-1; possible D gene TRBD1, 6 bases. The CDR3 loop spans 11 amino acids. The V and J ends lost 6 bases and 8 bases respectively, with 11 bases between them. Germline V gene sequence: CDR1 SQVTM, CDR2 ANQGSEA. The CDR3 spells CSVGDMHEQFF. In DNA, the CDR3 is TGCAGCGTGGGGGACATGCATGAGCAGTTCTTC.

The chain employs TRBV5-5 and TRBJ1-1; no reliable D call. The CDR3 loop spans 13 amino acids. V lost 2 bases and J lost 4, with 9 bases in between. Germline CDR1 is SGHKS and CDR2 is YYEKEE (reference sequence). The CDR3 nucleotides are TGTGCCAGCAGCTTCGATCCCGGCACTGAAGCTTTCTTT. As protein: CASSFDPGTEAFF.

The rearrangement links TRBV23-1 to TRBJ1-1; D remains unclear. TRBV23-1 is labeled an ORF, and its function is uncertain. Trimming cost V 2 bases and J 0 bases, with 16 bases left between them. The CDR3 is 17 residues long. The chain's CDR3 is CASSQEGRAYMNTEAFF. DNA for the CDR3: TGCGCCAGCAGTCAAGAGGGTAGGGCCTACATGAACACTGAAGCTTTCTTT.

In regard to this clone: The germline gene is not matched at one end of the junction; a read error may be the cause. The rearrangement uses TRBV27 and TRBJ1-2; no definite D call. CDR1 MNHEY and CDR2 SMNVEV come from the germline V gene (reference sequence). The CDR3 spans 15 residues. CDR3 DNA: TGTGCCAGCAGTCCCTGGGCAGCGGACTCGCGATCTCTGCGATTC. Translation: CASSPWAADSRSLRF.

The DNA for the CDR3 is TGTGCCAGCAGTCCCGTGGGGCAGGGCATCGGAGCTTTCTTT. Protein: CASSPVGQGIGAFF. The genes are TRBV6-2 or TRBV6-3 and TRBJ1-1, with D perhaps TRBD1 (5 bases). Trimming shortened V by 5 bases and J by 10 bases, and 20 bases separated the two germline ends. The CDR3 is 14 amino acids. Germline V CDR1 and CDR2: MNHEY, SVGEGT.

Here the CDR3 reads CASSFGITDTQYF. CDR3 sequence (DNA): TGTGCCAGCAGTTTCGGGATAACAGATACGCAGTATTTT. The gene calls are TRBV12-3 or TRBV12-4 and TRBJ2-3, with a possible D match to TRBD2 (5 bases). The ends were cut back, 3 bases at V and 3 bases at J, with 7 bases in the middle. This CDR3 comprises 13 residues.

V usage is TRBV4-1 and J usage is TRBJ2-3; 9 nucleotides match TRBD2. Germline assignment: CDR1 MGHRA and CDR2 YSYEKL. V was pared by 0 bases and J by 0 bases, with 1 base of the junction left unmatched. This CDR3 region has 16 residues. The CDR3 DNA reads TGCGCCAGCAGCCAAGAACTAGCGGGCAGCACAGATACGCAGTATTTT. Translated: CASSQELAGSTDTQYF.

This clone was detected a few times. This chain uses TRBV6-5 with TRBJ1-2; 7 bases line up with TRBD1. CDR3 size: 15 residues. Germline trimming cut 8 bases from V and 4 bases from J; bases unmatched to any gene: 13. The germline CDR1 and CDR2 sequences are MNHEY and SVGAGI. CDR3 sequence (DNA): TGTGCCAGCCGATCCGGACAGGTCAGAAGCTATGGCTACACCTTC. Protein sequence: CASRSGQVRSYGYTF.

The rearrangement joins TRBV6-5 to TRBJ2-5; the D gene is possibly TRBD2 (6 bases). With 8 bases removed from V and 4 bases from J, the gap between germline ends came to 11 bases. The CDR3 length is 12 residues. Per germline, CDR1 MNHEY and CDR2 SVGAGI. The CDR3 protein is CASGGILETQYF. In DNA, the CDR3 is TGTGCCAGCGGGGGGATTTTAGAGACCCAGTACTTC.

V usage is TRBV27 and J usage is TRBJ1-1, with D uncertain. The length of the CDR3 is 14 residues. Deletions cut 3 bases from V and 8 bases from J, with 16 bases between. Germline CDR1 is MNHEY and CDR2 is SMNVEV (reference sequence). DNA for the CDR3: TGTGCCAGCAGTTTCGTACCACAGTTAACCGAAGCTTTCTTT. It specifies CASSFVPQLTEAFF.

The chain combines TRBV24-1 with TRBJ1-5, with D unresolved. The V end was cut by 1 base, the J end by 9 bases, with 9 bases between. The CDR3 extends over 13 amino acids. Germline-derived CDR1 and CDR2 are KGHDR and SFDVKD. The CDR3 region is CATSDFEGRPQHF. DNA for the CDR3: TGTGCCACCAGTGATTTTGAAGGGAGGCCCCAGCATTTT.

The V call is TRBV24-1, the J call TRBJ1-5; TRBD1 aligns across 7 bases. Per germline, CDR1 KGHDR and CDR2 SFDVKD. Germline trimming cut 5 bases from V and 6 bases from J; bases unmatched to any gene: 21. This CDR3 region has 19 residues. The CDR3 coding sequence is TGTGCCACCAGTGTTCAAACCTACCATCGGACAGGAGGGACTCAGCCCCAGCATTTT. It is translated as CATSVQTYHRTGGTQPQHF.

The chain combines TRBV15 with TRBJ1-4; D gene ambiguous. In germline, CDR1 is LNHNV, CDR2 YYDKDF (reference sequence). This CDR3 comprises 15 residues. Trimming took off 0 bases at V and 7 bases at J, with 12 bases between the two ends. This chain's CDR3 is CATSRETVFGEKLFF. The CDR3 DNA reads as TGTGCCACCAGCAGAGAAACGGTGTTTGGTGAAAAACTGTTTTTT.

About this clone: The sample carries other DNA sequences with the same CDR3. This chain uses TRBV12-5 with TRBJ2-5; possibly TRBD2 for D (7 bases). This CDR3 spans 17 amino acids. V lost 4 bases and J lost 2, with 20 bases in between. Germline V lookup: CDR1 LGHNT, CDR2 FRNRAP. The CDR3: CASGWGGPGGEQETQYF. The DNA for the CDR3 is TGTGCTAGTGGTTGGGGGGGGCCCGGAGGGGAACAAGAGACCCAGTACTTC.

The J gene is TRBJ2-2, the V gene TRBV9, with 10 bases matching TRBD1. CDR3 length: 18 amino acids. Trimming removed 3 bases from V and 1 base from J; junction bases left unmatched: 9. From germline, CDR1 is SGDLS and CDR2 YYNGEE. The CDR3 protein is CASSGDRGQWENTGELFF. The CDR3 bases are TGTGCCAGCAGCGGAGACAGGGGGCAGTGGGAGAACACCGGGGAGCTGTTTTTT.

V and J are TRBV27 and TRBJ2-3, with 7 bases lining up with TRBD1. This CDR3 is built from 15 residues. Looked up from germline, CDR1 is MNHEY and CDR2 is SMNVEV (reference sequence). Germline trimming cut 5 bases from V and 2 bases from J; bases unmatched to any gene: 7. In DNA form, the CDR3 reads TGTGCCAGCAGTGAGCGGACAGGATTCACAGATACGCAGTATTTT. This sequence encodes CASSERTGFTDTQYF.

This clone came up once. CDR3 bases: TGTGCCAGCAGTGACAGCTCTGGAAACACCATATATTTT. Its translation: CASSDSSGNTIYF. This chain uses TRBV28 with TRBJ1-3, with a weak D call TRBD1 (5 bases). V lost 5 bases, J lost 0 bases, and 5 bases lay in between. Germline V gene sequence: CDR1 MDHEN, CDR2 SYDVKM. The CDR3 covers 13 residues.

This clone occurred once. V is TRBV7-3 and J is TRBJ2-3; 12 bases are shared with TRBD1. The CDR3 has 19 amino acids. Germline loops: CDR1 SGHTA, CDR2 FQGTGA. V was pared by 5 bases and J by 6 bases, with 18 bases of the junction left unmatched. CDR3 DNA sequence: TGTGCCAGCAGCCCAAAATGGGGCAGGGACAGGGGGCGTCGGGATACGCAGTATTTT. Its protein is CASSPKWGRDRGRRDTQYF.

The chain employs TRBV5-1 and TRBJ2-7; TRBD1 might be the D (6 bases). The CDR3 extends over 17 amino acids. V lost 0 bases and J lost 3, with 19 bases in between. CDR1 and CDR2 from the germline V gene are SGHRS and YFSETQ. The CDR3 bases are TGCGCCAGCAGCTTGGCCCCCCGACAGGCGACGGGCTACGAGCAGTACTTC. Protein product: CASSLAPRQATGYEQYF.

This chain links TRBV24-1 with TRBJ2-2, with D perhaps matching TRBD2 (5 bases). CDR1 and CDR2 from the germline V gene are KGHDR and SFDVKD. V shed 2 bases and J shed 4 bases, with 7 bases lying between them. CDR3 length: 14 residues. CDR3 amino acids: CATSDSGGTGELFF. The CDR3 DNA reads TGTGCCACCAGTGATTCAGGAGGCACCGGGGAGCTGTTTTTT.